The rows below give T cell receptor beta chains drawn from one sample of a study of Ad26.COV2.S vaccination and SARS-CoV-2 variants. Some clones are missing from TCRdb's copy, which holds only in-frame ones; the method was immunoSEQ multiplex PCR. Among 350,000 to 450,000 clones listed, around nine tenths were seen once. The sample in question was peripheral blood, obtained in a trial of Ad26.COV2.S vaccine versus placebo. The receptors here all came from a person aged 18-65 years who received the Ad26.COV2.S COVID-19 vaccine or a placebo. Each CDR3 is given with its conserved first and last residue. The D gene is left open where the match is weak.

v_gene: TRBV7-3
d_gene: TRBD1
j_gene: TRBJ2-1
CDR3nt: TGTGCCAGCAGCCGACCCGGGACAGCCTTCCTCAATGAGCAGTTCTTC
CDR3aa: CASSRPGTAFLNEQFF

v_gene: TRBV28
d_gene: NA
j_gene: TRBJ1-1
CDR3nt: TGTGCCAGCAGTCCGCCCTGGGGGGGAACTGAAGCTTTCTTT
CDR3aa: CASSPPWGGTEAFF

v_gene: TRBV11-2
d_gene: TRBD1
j_gene: TRBJ1-6
CDR3nt: TGTGCCAGCAGCCAACGGACAGGGGGCTATTCACCCCTCCACTTT
CDR3aa: CASSQRTGGYSPLHF

v_gene: TRBV5-1
d_gene: NA
j_gene: TRBJ2-1
CDR3nt: TGCGCCAGCAGCTTGGCCGGCGGGGACCACAATGAGCAGTTCTTC
CDR3aa: CASSLAGGDHNEQFF

v_gene: TRBV18
d_gene: TRBD1
j_gene: TRBJ2-6
CDR3nt: TGTGCCAGCTCACCCACCGGGACAGGCTCTGGGGCCAACGTCCTGACTTTC
CDR3aa: CASSPTGTGSGANVLTF

v_gene: TRBV7-3
d_gene: TRBD2
j_gene: TRBJ2-7
CDR3nt: TGTGCCAGCAGCGCAGGGACGGGAGGTGAGCAGTACTTC
CDR3aa: CASSAGTGGEQYF

v_gene: TRBV2
d_gene: NA
j_gene: TRBJ2-2
CDR3nt: TGTGCCAGCAGAAAAATGGCCGGGGAGCTGTTTTTT
CDR3aa: CASRKMAGELFF

v_gene: TRBV28
d_gene: TRBD2
j_gene: TRBJ2-7
CDR3nt: TGTGCCAGCAGTTTGGGGGGACTAGCGGTTCTCCTCGAGCAGTACTTC
CDR3aa: CASSLGGLAVLLEQYF

v_gene: TRBV12-3/TRBV12-4
d_gene: TRBD1
j_gene: TRBJ1-1
CDR3nt: TGTGCCAGCAGGGACAGGGGCACTGAAGCTTTCTTT
CDR3aa: CASRDRGTEAFF

v_gene: TRBV7-9
d_gene: NA
j_gene: TRBJ2-2
CDR3nt: TGTGCCAGCAGCCTGTCGAACACCGGGGAGCTGTTTTTT
CDR3aa: CASSLSNTGELFF